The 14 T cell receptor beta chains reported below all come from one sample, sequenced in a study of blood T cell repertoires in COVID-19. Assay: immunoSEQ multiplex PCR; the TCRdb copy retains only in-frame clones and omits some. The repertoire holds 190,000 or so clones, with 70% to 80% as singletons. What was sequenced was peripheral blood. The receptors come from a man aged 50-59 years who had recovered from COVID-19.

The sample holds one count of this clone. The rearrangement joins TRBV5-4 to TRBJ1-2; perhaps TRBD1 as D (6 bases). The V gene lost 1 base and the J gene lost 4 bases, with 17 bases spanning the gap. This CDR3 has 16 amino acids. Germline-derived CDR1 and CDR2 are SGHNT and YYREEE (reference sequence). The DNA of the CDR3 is TGTGCCAGCAGCTTGCCCATTGGCAGGGGTCCCTATGGCTACACCTTC. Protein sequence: CASSLPIGRGPYGYTF.

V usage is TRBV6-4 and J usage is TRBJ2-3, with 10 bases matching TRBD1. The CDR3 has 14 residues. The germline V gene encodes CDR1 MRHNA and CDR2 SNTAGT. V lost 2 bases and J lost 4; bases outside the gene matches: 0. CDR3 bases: TGTGCCAGCAGTGACGGACAGGGGGCAGATACGCAGTATTTT. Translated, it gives CASSDGQGADTQYF.

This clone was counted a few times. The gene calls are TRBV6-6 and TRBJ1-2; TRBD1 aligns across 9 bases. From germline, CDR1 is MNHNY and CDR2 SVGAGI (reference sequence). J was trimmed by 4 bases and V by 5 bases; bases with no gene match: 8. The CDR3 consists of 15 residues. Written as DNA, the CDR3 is TGTGCCAGCAGTCACGGACAGGGGCAGGGCTATGGCTACACCTTC. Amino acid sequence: CASSHGQGQGYGYTF.

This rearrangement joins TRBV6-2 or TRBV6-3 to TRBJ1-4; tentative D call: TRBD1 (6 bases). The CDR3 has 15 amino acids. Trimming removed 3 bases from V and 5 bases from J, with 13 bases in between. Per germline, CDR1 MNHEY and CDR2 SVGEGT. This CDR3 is CASSYSGQRNEKLFF. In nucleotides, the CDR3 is TGTGCCAGCAGTTATTCCGGACAGCGAAATGAAAAACTGTTTTTT.

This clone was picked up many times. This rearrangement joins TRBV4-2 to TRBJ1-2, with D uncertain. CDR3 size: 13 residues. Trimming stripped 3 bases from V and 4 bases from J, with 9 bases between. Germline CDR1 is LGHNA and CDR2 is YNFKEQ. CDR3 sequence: CASSQTEGYGYTF. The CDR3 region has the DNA TGTGCCAGCAGCCAGACTGAGGGCTATGGCTACACCTTC.

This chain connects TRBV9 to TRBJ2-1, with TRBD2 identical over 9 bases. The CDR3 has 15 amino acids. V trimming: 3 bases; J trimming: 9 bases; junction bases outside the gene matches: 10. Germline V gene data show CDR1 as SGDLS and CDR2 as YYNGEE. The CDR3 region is CASSAQPGLAVEQFF. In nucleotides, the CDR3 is TGTGCCAGCAGCGCCCAGCCGGGACTAGCCGTTGAGCAGTTCTTC. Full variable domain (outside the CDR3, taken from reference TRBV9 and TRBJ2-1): DSGVTQTPKHLITATGQRVTLRCSPRSGDLSVYWYQQSLDQGLQFLIQYYNGEERAKGNILERFSAQQFPDLHSELNLSSLELGDSALYFCASSAQPGLAVEQFFGPGTRLTVL.

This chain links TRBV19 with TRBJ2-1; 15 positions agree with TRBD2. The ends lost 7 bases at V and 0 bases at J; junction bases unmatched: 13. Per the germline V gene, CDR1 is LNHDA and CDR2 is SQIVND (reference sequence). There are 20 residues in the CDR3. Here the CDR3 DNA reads TGTGCCAGTACCTTGGGACTAGCGGGAGGCCGAGGATACTCCTACAATGAGCAGTTCTTC. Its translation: CASTLGLAGGRGYSYNEQFF.

This chain's CDR3 is CASSLASGSGYEQYF. The CDR3 DNA reads TGTGCCAGCAGCTTAGCTAGCGGGAGTGGCTACGAGCAGTACTTC. This chain uses TRBV11-2 with TRBJ2-7, with TRBD2 identical over 10 bases. Germline V lookup: CDR1 SGHAT, CDR2 FQNNGV. After removal of 1 base from V and 3 bases from J, the junction contained 3 bases not matched to a gene. The CDR3 is 15 residues long. Full variable domain (missing parts from reference TRBV11-2 and TRBJ2-7): EAGVAQSPRYKIIEKRQSVAFWCNPISGHATLYWYQQILGQGPKLLIQFQNNGVVDDSQLPKDRFSAERLKGVDSTLKIQPAKLEDSAVYLCASSLASGSGYEQYFGPGTRLTVT.

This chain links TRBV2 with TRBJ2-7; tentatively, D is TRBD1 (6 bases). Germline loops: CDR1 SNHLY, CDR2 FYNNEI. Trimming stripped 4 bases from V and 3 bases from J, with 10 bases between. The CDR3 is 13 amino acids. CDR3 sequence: CASSGTVRYEQYF. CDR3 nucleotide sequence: TGTGCCAGCAGTGGGACAGTTCGCTACGAGCAGTACTTC.

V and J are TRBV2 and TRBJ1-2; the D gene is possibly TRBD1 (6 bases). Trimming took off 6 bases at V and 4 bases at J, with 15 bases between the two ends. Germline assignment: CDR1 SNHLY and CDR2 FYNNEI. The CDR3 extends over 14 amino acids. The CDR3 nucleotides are TGTGCCAGCAGCGAGGACAGAGACACCTATGGCTACACCTTC. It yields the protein CASSEDRDTYGYTF.

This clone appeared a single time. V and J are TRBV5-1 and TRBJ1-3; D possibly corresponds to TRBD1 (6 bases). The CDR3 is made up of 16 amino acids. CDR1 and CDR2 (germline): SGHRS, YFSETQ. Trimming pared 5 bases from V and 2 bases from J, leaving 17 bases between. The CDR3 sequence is CASSSTGTNTGNTIYF. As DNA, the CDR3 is TGCGCCAGCAGTTCGACCGGGACAAACACTGGAAACACCATATATTTT.

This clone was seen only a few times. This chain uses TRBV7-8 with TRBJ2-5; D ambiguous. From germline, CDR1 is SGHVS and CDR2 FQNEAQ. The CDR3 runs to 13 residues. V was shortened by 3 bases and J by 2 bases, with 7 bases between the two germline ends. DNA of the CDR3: TGTGCCAGCAGCTTGACAAAACAAGAGACCCAGTACTTC. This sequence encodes CASSLTKQETQYF.

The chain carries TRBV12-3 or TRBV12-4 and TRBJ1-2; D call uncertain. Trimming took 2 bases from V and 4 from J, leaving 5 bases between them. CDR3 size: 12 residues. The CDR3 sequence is CASSLHSYGYTF. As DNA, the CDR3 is TGTGCCAGCAGTTTACACAGCTATGGCTACACCTTC.

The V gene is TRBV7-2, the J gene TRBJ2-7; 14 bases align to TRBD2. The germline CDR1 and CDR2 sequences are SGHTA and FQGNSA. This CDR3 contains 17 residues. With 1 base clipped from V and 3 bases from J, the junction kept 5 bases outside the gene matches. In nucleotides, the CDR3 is TGTGCCAGCAGCTTAGGTTTGACTAGCGGGAGGGGCTACGAGCAGTACTTC. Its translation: CASSLGLTSGRGYEQYF.